Below, 22 T cell receptor beta chains from the same sample are listed, as sequenced in a study of shared clonotypes between healthy human individuals. Sequencing was performed with immunoSEQ multiplex PCR; in TCRdb, only in-frame clones are kept and a portion is missing. This table has 2 million to 3 million clones, approximately 93% appearing once. The sequenced material came from naive CD4+ T cells from PBMCs. Subset given: CD45RA+ positively selected. Receptors originate from a man aged 18 to 30 in good health. Some clones in this sample may be carry-over from other donors' samples.

V and J are TRBV10-3 and TRBJ2-7, with D maybe TRBD2 (5 bases). This CDR3 comprises 13 residues. Germline V gene lookup returns CDR1 ENHRY and CDR2 SYGVKD. V was clipped by 2 bases and J by 3 bases, with 8 bases between them. The CDR3 DNA reads TGTGCCATCAGTGAGGGGAGTCTCTACGAGCAGTACTTC. It codes for CAISEGSLYEQYF.

Turning to this clone: The same CDR3 also results from other DNA sequences found in this sample. The rearrangement uses TRBV9 and TRBJ2-1, with 13 positions matching TRBD2. The germline CDR1 and CDR2 sequences are SGDLS and YYNGEE. Trimming removed 2 bases from V and 4 bases from J; junction bases left unmatched: 0. The CDR3 runs 15 residues. CDR3 sequence reads: CASSVTSGGYNEQFF. The DNA for the CDR3 is TGTGCCAGCAGCGTGACTAGCGGGGGGTACAATGAGCAGTTCTTC.

The rearrangement joins TRBV28 to TRBJ2-2, with D possibly TRBD1 on 6 matching bases. Germline CDR1 MDHEN, CDR2 SYDVKM. Between the trimmed V and J ends, which lost 7 bases and 2 bases, there was a span of 20 bases. The CDR3 sequence is 17 residues long. CDR3: CASKQFRGDSNTGELFF. CDR3 coding DNA: TGTGCCAGCAAACAGTTCAGGGGAGATTCTAACACCGGGGAGCTGTTTTTT.

In this sample, this clone turned up once. The CDR3 coding sequence is TGTGCCAGCAGTTTGTCCCCCAGTGGCACTGAAGCTTTCTTT. This sequence encodes CASSLSPSGTEAFF. The V call is TRBV28, the J call TRBJ1-1; D gene unclear. This CDR3 spans 14 amino acids. The germline V gene encodes CDR1 MDHEN and CDR2 SYDVKM. V was clipped by 3 bases and J by 4 bases, with 12 bases between them.

This chain links TRBV2 with TRBJ2-4; maybe TRBD1 (6 bases). The V and J ends lost 5 bases and 7 bases respectively, with 18 bases between them. The CDR3 totals 15 residues. Germline V gene sequence: CDR1 SNHLY, CDR2 FYNNEI. This CDR3 reads CASSRRAGESNIQYF. In DNA, the CDR3 is TGTGCCAGCAGTCGCCGGGCAGGGGAGAGCAACATTCAGTACTTC.

This clone was recorded once. The DNA of the CDR3 is TGTGCCAGCAGCCAGGAATCTCTGGGGAACACTGAAGCTTTCTTT. Protein product: CASSQESLGNTEAFF. The chain employs TRBV28 and TRBJ1-1; D not resolved. This CDR3 is built from 15 residues. V was pared by 6 bases and J by 1 base, with 15 bases between. Germline values: CDR1 MDHEN, CDR2 SYDVKM.

With regard to this clone: Other DNA sequences in the same sample also yield this CDR3. The chain combines TRBV29-1 with TRBJ2-1; D gene uncertain. The CDR3 runs 12 residues. Trimming shortened V by 2 bases and J by 3 bases, and 5 bases separated the two germline ends. Germline CDR1 SQVTM, CDR2 ANQGSEA. The CDR3 loop reads CSVEWNYNEQFF. DNA for the CDR3: TGCAGCGTTGAATGGAACTACAATGAGCAGTTCTTC.

This sequence joins TRBV6-5 and TRBJ1-1; D gene uncertain. The CDR3 sequence is 14 residues long. The ends were cut back, 6 bases at V and 2 bases at J, with 13 bases in the middle. Germline CDR1 reads MNHEY; CDR2 reads SVGAGI. The CDR3 nucleotides read TGTGCCAGCAGGTTCGATGGGCAAAACACTGAAGCTTTCTTT. As protein: CASRFDGQNTEAFF.

The chain couples TRBV7-2 to TRBJ1-1, with D perhaps matching TRBD1 (6 bases). The CDR3 sequence is 13 residues long. Germline lookup yields CDR1 SGHTA and CDR2 FQGNSA. Trimming shortened V by 5 bases and J by 11 bases, and 18 bases separated the two germline ends. The CDR3 DNA sequence: TGTGCCAGCAGCCCTCCCAATTCGGGGGGCGCTTTCTTT. Translated, it gives CASSPPNSGGAFF.

J is TRBJ2-6 and V is TRBV30; no definite D call. CDR1 GTSNPN and CDR2 SVGIG come from the germline V gene (reference sequence). V was clipped by 4 bases and J by 0 bases, with 10 bases between them. The CDR3 is made up of 15 amino acids. The CDR3 nucleotides read TGTGCCTGGACTATGCAAGTCTCTGGGGCCAACGTCCTGACTTTC. This sequence encodes CAWTMQVSGANVLTF.

V gene TRBV4-2 combines with J gene TRBJ2-4, with 7 bases that match TRBD2. This CDR3 comprises 16 residues. J gave up 6 bases and V 1 base, and 9 bases lay outside the gene matches. CDR1 is LGHNA, CDR2 YNFKEQ, per germline. CDR3 coding DNA: TGTGCCAGCAGCCAAGGGGGGGAGGGGTCGGCAAACATTCAGTACTTC. This sequence encodes CASSQGGEGSANIQYF.

The chain employs TRBV28 and TRBJ1-5; D is possibly TRBD1 (5 bases). The germline CDR1 and CDR2 sequences are MDHEN and SYDVKM. V lost 6 bases and J 8 bases, leaving 11 bases between the germline ends. The CDR3 is 12 residues long. The CDR3 spells CASRSSGKPQHF. As DNA, the CDR3 is TGTGCCAGCAGAAGCTCAGGGAAGCCCCAGCATTTT.

This clone has just one count. This rearrangement joins TRBV7-9 to TRBJ2-7; the match to TRBD2 covers 7 bases. Unmatched junction bases numbered 10, after V lost 6 bases and J lost 2 bases. Germline V gene data show CDR1 as SEHNR and CDR2 as FQNEAQ (reference sequence). This CDR3 contains 15 residues. The CDR3 is CASRPPLADAYEQYF. CDR3 DNA: TGTGCCAGCAGACCCCCCCTAGCGGATGCCTACGAGCAGTACTTC.

The chain carries TRBV29-1 and TRBJ2-1, with no clear D. From germline, CDR1 is SQVTM and CDR2 ANQGSEA. This CDR3 has 16 amino acids. Trimming removed 2 bases from V and 4 bases from J, with 18 bases in between. CDR3 DNA: TGCAGCGTTGAAACGTCGGCGGAATTGTTTTACAATGAGCAGTTCTTC. Its protein product is CSVETSAELFYNEQFF.

The V and J genes are TRBV6-5 and TRBJ2-7, with 12 nucleotides matching TRBD2. The CDR3 spans 15 residues. CDR1 and CDR2 (germline): MNHEY, SVGAGI. With V trimmed by 6 bases and J by 7 bases, 10 bases remained unmatched. CDR3 sequence reads: CASSPTLAGGREQYF. CDR3 sequence (DNA): TGTGCCAGCAGCCCCACACTAGCGGGAGGACGAGAGCAGTACTTC.

This chain connects TRBV28 to TRBJ2-3, with 11 bases that match TRBD1. Unmatched junction bases numbered 5, after V lost 4 bases and J lost 2 bases. The V gene's germline CDR1 is MDHEN and CDR2 SYDVKM. CDR3 length: 16 residues. The CDR3 sequence is CASSSSDRGPTDTQYF. The CDR3 nucleotides are TGTGCCAGCAGTTCCTCGGACAGGGGGCCCACAGATACGCAGTATTTT.

The gene calls are TRBV7-6 and TRBJ2-1; D gene unclear. There are 13 residues in the CDR3. V was trimmed by 1 base and J by 6 bases, leaving 7 bases between them. Germline CDR1 SGHVS, CDR2 FNYEAQ. The DNA of the CDR3 is TGTGCCAGCAGCTTAGATCCTTTCAATGAGCAGTTCTTC. As protein: CASSLDPFNEQFF.

The chain combines TRBV28 with TRBJ1-5, with D possibly TRBD1 on 6 matching bases. V dropped 6 bases and J dropped 0 bases, with 15 bases sitting between them. Germline CDR1 is MDHEN and CDR2 is SYDVKM. There are 16 residues in the CDR3. As DNA, the CDR3 is TGTGCCAGCAGCTTAGGGGGGGTTTATAGCAATCAGCCCCAGCATTTT. It encodes CASSLGGVYSNQPQHF.

Comments on this clone: Different DNA sequences within this sample yield the same CDR3. V usage is TRBV7-3 and J usage is TRBJ2-2, with unresolved D. Trimming took 4 bases from V and 0 from J, leaving 0 bases between them. This CDR3 has 12 residues. Per the germline V gene, CDR1 is SGHTA and CDR2 is FQGTGA. For the CDR3, the DNA is TGTGCCAGCAGCTCGAACACCGGGGAGCTGTTTTTT. It codes for CASSSNTGELFF.

This clone was picked up a small number of times. CDR3 protein: CASSLPTWGHTEAFF. The CDR3 DNA is TGTGCCAGCAGCTTGCCCACGTGGGGGCACACTGAAGCTTTCTTT. V is TRBV5-6 and J is TRBJ1-1, with D possibly TRBD1 on 6 matching bases. Germline-derived CDR1 and CDR2 are SGHDT and YYEEEE. Trimming shortened V by 1 base and J by 3 bases, and 13 bases separated the two germline ends. The CDR3 totals 15 residues.

A remark on this clone: The sample holds other DNA sequences that translate to the same CDR3. J is TRBJ1-3 and V is TRBV4-2; 8 bases agree with TRBD1. Trimming cost V 6 bases and J 2 bases; bases outside gene matches: 3. Germline V gene lookup returns CDR1 LGHNA and CDR2 YNFKEQ. The CDR3 has 14 amino acids. Here the CDR3 reads CASSLQGAGNTIYF. The CDR3 region has the DNA TGTGCCAGCAGTCTACAGGGGGCTGGAAACACCATATATTTT.

As regards this clone: The sample has other DNA sequences that encode this CDR3 too. The J gene is TRBJ2-3, the V gene TRBV7-9, with D unclear. Trimming cost V 1 base and J 1 base, with 3 bases left between them. Looked up from germline, CDR1 is SEHNR and CDR2 is FQNEAQ (reference sequence). The CDR3 has 13 residues. As DNA, the CDR3 is TGTGCCAGCAGCTTAGTCGGCACAGATACGCAGTATTTT. Translated, it gives CASSLVGTDTQYF.